The 7 T cell receptor beta chains reported below all come from one sample, sequenced in a study of T cell changes during pregnancy in multiple sclerosis (dated by TCRdb to between 2019 and 2020). Receptors were amplified or captured by the immunoSEQ multiplex PCR assay. This immuneACCESS table, as held by TCRdb, lists in-frame sequences with V and J called but not all clones. Of the missing ones, under half trace to an unresolved V gene in checked studies; the others have no known cause. The sample contains about 87,000 clones, around 93% of them found a single time. In total, the top ten clones hold more than 1.1% of the sample. The sample here was peripheral blood, taken in the third trimester of pregnancy. The origin of the receptors is a female donor in good health, enrolled as a control in a pregnancy study.

J is TRBJ2-1 and V is TRBV5-6; weak D call: TRBD2 (5 bases). The CDR3 has 13 residues. The V gene's germline CDR1 is SGHDT and CDR2 YYEEEE. V lost 1 base to trimming and J lost 9 bases, with 11 bases between them. The chain's CDR3 is CASSLTSRGEQFF. The CDR3 DNA sequence: TGTGCCAGCAGCTTGACTAGTCGCGGTGAGCAGTTCTTC. The variable domain in full, completed from reference TRBV5-6 and TRBJ2-1, reads DAGVTQSPTHLIKTRGQQVTLRCSPKSGHDTVSWYQQALGQGPQFIFQYYEEEERQRGNFPDRFSGHQFPNYSSELNVNALLLGDSALYLCASSLTSRGEQFFGPGTRLTVL.

This clone is a singleton in its sample. V and J are TRBV29-1 and TRBJ2-7, with TRBD1 matching 9 bases. Trimming at V came to 7 bases and at J to 3 bases, leaving 10 bases not matched to a gene. The CDR3 loop spans 14 amino acids. Germline V lookup: CDR1 SQVTM, CDR2 ANQGSEA. The chain's CDR3 is CSAGGGTGHYEQYF. CDR3 coding DNA: TGCAGCGCCGGGGGTGGGACAGGGCACTACGAGCAGTACTTC.

The rearrangement uses TRBV19 and TRBJ1-5; 9 nucleotides match TRBD1. The germline V gene has CDR1 LNHDA and CDR2 SQIVND (reference sequence). Trimming cost V 5 bases and J 0 bases; bases outside gene matches: 11. The CDR3 runs 18 residues. The CDR3 DNA is TGTGCCAGTAGTCCTAGTCCCGGGACAGGGTATAGCAATCAGCCCCAGCATTTT. Its translation is CASSPSPGTGYSNQPQHF.

V gene TRBV10-3 combines with J gene TRBJ2-7; TRBD2 matches at 8 bases. V lost 5 bases to trimming and J lost 2 bases; unmatched junction nucleotides: 5. CDR3 length: 14 residues. CDR1 and CDR2 (germline): ENHRY, SYGVKD. The DNA of the CDR3 is TGTGCCATCAGTACGGGGACTAGGACCTACGAGCAGTACTTC. It yields the protein CAISTGTRTYEQYF.

The chain has TRBV9 and TRBJ2-7; a weak D match, TRBD2 (6 bases). The germline V and J ends were trimmed by 0 bases and 3 bases, with 10 bases remaining between them. Germline CDR1 SGDLS, CDR2 YYNGEE. The CDR3 covers 14 residues. CDR3 in DNA: TGTGCCAGCAGCGTAGGACTAGGGGTCTACGAGCAGTACTTC. It yields the protein CASSVGLGVYEQYF. Full variable domain (remainder filled in from reference TRBV9 and TRBJ2-7): DSGVTQTPKHLITATGQRVTLRCSPRSGDLSVYWYQQSLDQGLQFLIQYYNGEERAKGNILERFSAQQFPDLHSELNLSSLELGDSALYFCASSVGLGVYEQYFGPGTRLTVT.

V is TRBV6-4 and J is TRBJ1-2; 9 positions match TRBD1. The CDR3 runs 14 residues. Germline trimming cut 0 bases from V and 8 bases from J; bases unmatched to any gene: 4. Germline assignment: CDR1 MRHNA and CDR2 SNTAGT. The CDR3 nucleotides read TGTGCCAGCAGTGACTCGGGACAGGGAGAAGGCTACACCTTC. Its protein is CASSDSGQGEGYTF.

The J gene is TRBJ2-7, the V gene TRBV28, with a weak D call TRBD1 (6 bases). The ends were cut back, 6 bases at V and 1 base at J, with 10 bases in the middle. This CDR3 comprises 13 residues. Germline CDR1 reads MDHEN; CDR2 reads SYDVKM. The CDR3 DNA sequence: TGTGCCAGCAGCCCGGGACATTCCTACGAGCAGTACTTC. Translation: CASSPGHSYEQYF.